The sample holds a few counts of the clone carrying this TCR beta chain. Its target is unknown. This specimen belongs to a study of human T cells and chemical hapten exposure. The overall study: Weekly administration of diphenylcyclopropenone to the scalp of patients continued throughout the roughly 22-week study. Notes on the study in general: DPC sensitization produced no change in TCRs with frequency above 1 in 1000.

TCRdb analysed the RACE reads with MiXCR anew, one entry per CDR3 protein. The table includes roughly 380,000 distinct CDR3 sequences, about 5.1% detected once. Time point described: pre-sensitization, week 0. Regarding treatment: therapeutic diphenylcyclopropenone sensitization with weekly scalp DPC. V lost 8 bases, J lost 9 bases, and 11 bases lay in between. The CDR3 consists of 11 residues. CDR1 is MNHEY and CDR2 is SVGEGT in the germline V gene. This sequence joins TRBV6-2 or TRBV6-3 and TRBJ2-1; D uncertain. Material: whole blood, obtained in connection with sensitization to the hapten diphenylcyclopropenone (DPC). This TCR derives from a woman in her 50s with alopecia areata. Some clones in this sample may be carry-over from other donors' samples. CDR3 sequence reads: CASSYTGEQFF. In DNA form, the CDR3 reads TGTGCCAGCTCATATACTGGTGAGCAGTTCTTC.